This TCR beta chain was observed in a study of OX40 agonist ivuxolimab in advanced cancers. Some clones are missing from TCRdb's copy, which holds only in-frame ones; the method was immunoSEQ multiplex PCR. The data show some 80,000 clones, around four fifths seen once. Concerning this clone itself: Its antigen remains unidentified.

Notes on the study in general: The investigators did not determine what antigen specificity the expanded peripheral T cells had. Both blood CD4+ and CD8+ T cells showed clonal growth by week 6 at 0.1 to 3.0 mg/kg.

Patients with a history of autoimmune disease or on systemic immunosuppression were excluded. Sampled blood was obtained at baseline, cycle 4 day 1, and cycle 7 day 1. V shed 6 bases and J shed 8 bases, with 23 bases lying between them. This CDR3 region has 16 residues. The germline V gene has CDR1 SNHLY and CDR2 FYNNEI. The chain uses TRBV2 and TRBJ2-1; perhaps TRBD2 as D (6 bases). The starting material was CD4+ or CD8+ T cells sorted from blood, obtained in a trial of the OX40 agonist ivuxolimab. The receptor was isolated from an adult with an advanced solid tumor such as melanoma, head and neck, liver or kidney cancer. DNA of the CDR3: TGTGCCAGCAGGAAGGGTTCGCGGGGCGCCGGGGATGAGCAGTTCTTC. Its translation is CASRKGSRGAGDEQFF.